This record concerns one T cell receptor beta chain sequence. Its specificity is not known. The PCR ran on 60 Vbeta and 13 Jbeta primers. The assay was immunoSEQ multiplex PCR, and TCRdb's table has in-frame clones only and misses some. The repertoire holds around 100,000 clones, with 60% to 80% as singletons. Trimming removed 2 bases from V and 3 bases from J, with 17 bases in between. The CDR3 runs 17 residues. In germline, CDR1 is LNHDA, CDR2 SQIVND (reference sequence). The data belong to a study of cytomegalovirus exposure and HLA in healthy donors. Study in general: An analysis done earlier identified 95 million to 140 million unique TCR beta sequences from approximately 170 million T cells. Unique TCRs from HLA-typed donors, 80 million to 90 million of them, were held in an early data release. General study findings and limits: Association of a missense DCLRE1C variant with TCR beta V- and J-gene trimming was reported in a later analysis. In a later analysis, DRB1 alleles had the most associated TCRs; HLA-C alleles the fewest.

V usage is TRBV19 and J usage is TRBJ1-5, with no clear D. The source is a woman aged 30 to 39 in good health and CMV-seropositive. The sample taken for sequencing was PBMCs. This CDR3 is CASSIPPRSEPNQPQHF. The DNA for the CDR3 is TGTGCCAGTAGTATACCCCCGCGGTCGGAACCCAATCAGCCCCAGCATTTT.